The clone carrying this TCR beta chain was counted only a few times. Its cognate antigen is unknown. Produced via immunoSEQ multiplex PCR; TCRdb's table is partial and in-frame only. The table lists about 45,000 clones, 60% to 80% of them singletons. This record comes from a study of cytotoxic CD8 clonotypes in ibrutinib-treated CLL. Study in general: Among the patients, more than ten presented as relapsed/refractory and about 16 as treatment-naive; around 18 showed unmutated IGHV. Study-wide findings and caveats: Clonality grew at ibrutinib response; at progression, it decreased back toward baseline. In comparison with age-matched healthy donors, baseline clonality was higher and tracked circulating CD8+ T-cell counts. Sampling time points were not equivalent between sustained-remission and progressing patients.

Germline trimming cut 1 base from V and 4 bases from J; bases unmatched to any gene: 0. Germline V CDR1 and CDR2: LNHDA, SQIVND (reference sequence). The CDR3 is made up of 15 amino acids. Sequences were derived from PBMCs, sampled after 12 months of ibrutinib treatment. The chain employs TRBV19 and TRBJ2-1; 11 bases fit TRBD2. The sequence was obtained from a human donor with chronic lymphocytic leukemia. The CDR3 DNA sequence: TGTGCCAGTAGTATAGCTAGCGGGGGGTACAATGAGCAGTTCTTC. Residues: CASSIASGGYNEQFF.